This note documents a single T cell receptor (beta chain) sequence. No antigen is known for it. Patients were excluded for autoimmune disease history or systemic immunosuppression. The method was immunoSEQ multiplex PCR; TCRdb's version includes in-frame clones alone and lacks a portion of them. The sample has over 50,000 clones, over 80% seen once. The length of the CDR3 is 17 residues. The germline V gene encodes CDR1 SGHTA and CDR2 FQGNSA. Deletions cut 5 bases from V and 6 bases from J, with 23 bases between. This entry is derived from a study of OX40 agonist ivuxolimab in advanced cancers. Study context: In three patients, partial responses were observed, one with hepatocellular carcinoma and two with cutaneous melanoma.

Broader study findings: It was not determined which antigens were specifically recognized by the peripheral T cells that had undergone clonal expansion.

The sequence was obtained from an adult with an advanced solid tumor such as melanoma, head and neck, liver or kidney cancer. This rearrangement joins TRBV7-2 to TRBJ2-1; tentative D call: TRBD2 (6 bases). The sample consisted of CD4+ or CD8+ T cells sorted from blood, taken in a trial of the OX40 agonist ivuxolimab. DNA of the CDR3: TGTGCCAGCAGCCCTGAGCGGGCTCTCGACACCTTCAATGAGCAGTTCTTC. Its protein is CASSPERALDTFNEQFF.